This T cell receptor (beta chain) was sequenced during a study of shared clonotypes between healthy human individuals. The assay was immunoSEQ multiplex PCR, and TCRdb's table has in-frame clones only and misses some. The table lists roughly 1 million clones, about 74% of them singletons. Per the germline V gene, CDR1 is MRHNA and CDR2 is SNTAGT. V lost 6 bases to trimming and J lost 7 bases; unmatched junction nucleotides: 11. This CDR3 contains 14 residues. As regards this clone: Its antigen is unidentified.

Notes on the study in general: The naive CD4 repertoires of several donors were compared, and approximately 5% of clonotypes were shared.

The J gene is TRBJ2-5, the V gene TRBV6-4, with 7 positions matching TRBD2. The origin of this receptor is a man aged 18 to 30 in good health. The specimen was memory CD4+ T cells sorted from blood. Subset denoted: CD45RA-negative fraction. DNA of the CDR3: TGTGCCAGCAGCCCCGTAGCGGGCCGGGGGACCCAGTACTTC. It yields the protein CASSPVAGRGTQYF.